In this sample, the clone carrying this T cell receptor (beta chain) turned up many times. Its target is unknown. The ends lost 5 bases at V and 5 bases at J; junction bases unmatched: 17. The CDR3 has 19 amino acids. This specimen comes from a study of regulatory T cells in long-lasting Graves disease. Study results and caveats: Relative to new patients (under 1,000), persistent patients exhibited greater sharing of public clonotypes (more than 2,500). There were preferences for TRBV28, TRBJ1-2 and TRBJ2-5 in persistent disease.

The time point: persistent/refractory GD, antithyroid drugs over 5 years with positive TRAb. PBMC RNA served as the TCR library source. As collected, the peripheral blood samples measured 7.5 to 9 milliliters each and went into EDTA tubes. Investigators prepared the TCR beta libraries by applying iRepertoire HTBI primers and Arm-PCR of CDR3 regions. TCRdb ran MiXCR on the multiplex PCR reads and lists one entry per CDR3 protein. Of 300,000 to 500,000 distinct CDR3 sequences in the sample, 20% to 25% are singletons; the top ten hold about 20%. This sample comprised peripheral blood mononuclear cells (PBMCs), obtained when the disease was refractory, from a patient treated with antithyroid drugs. The chain links TRBV12-3 or TRBV12-4 to TRBJ2-5; TRBD2 aligns across 13 bases. The TCR sequence derives from a female donor with Graves disease. This chain's CDR3 is CASSPRGTLAGGPEETQYF. The CDR3 nucleotides read TGTGCCAGCAGTCCCAGGGGGACACTAGCGGGAGGGCCGGAGGAGACCCAGTACTTC.